This TCR beta chain was profiled in a study of CD8 T cells in ankylosing spondylitis. TCRdb reprocessed the 5' RACE reads via MiXCR and lists one record per CDR3 protein. Of more than 95,000 distinct CDR3 sequences listed, roughly 8.3% are singletons. Overall study findings and caveats: Disease-linked clones had a CD8+ phenotype and relatively low frequency in peripheral blood. Among TCR beta sequences, a motif of eight highly homologous variants appeared characteristic of ankylosing spondylitis blood.

The CDR3 is 14 amino acids. In germline, CDR1 is SGHDT, CDR2 YYEEEE. The V end was cut by 3 bases, the J end by 4 bases, with 11 bases between. In this sample, this clonotype turned up many times. Its target is not known. The sequence was obtained from a male donor with ankylosing spondylitis or in good health (not recorded which). The chain links TRBV5-6 to TRBJ2-1; D is unclear. Sequences were obtained from blood, either unsorted or a sorted T cell fraction (not recorded which). The CDR3 sequence is CASSSLESYNEQFF. The CDR3 DNA is TGTGCCAGCAGCTCTCTAGAGTCTTACAATGAGCAGTTCTTC.